This is a list of T cell receptor beta chains from one sample in a study of OX40 agonist ivuxolimab in advanced cancers. Libraries were prepared by immunoSEQ multiplex PCR; TCRdb keeps only in-frame clonotypes and omits some of them. The sample lists roughly 100,000 clones; more than 85% were seen once. The sequences come from CD4+ or CD8+ T cells sorted from blood, collected in a trial of the OX40 agonist ivuxolimab. These receptors were obtained from an adult with an advanced solid tumor such as melanoma, head and neck, liver or kidney cancer. CDR3s include the opening cysteine and the closing phenylalanine or tryptophan. Fields, in order: V gene, CDR3 protein.

>TRBV4-2
CASSQDVGAGGVAEQYF
>TRBV9
CASSERQASF
>TRBV4-3
CASSQVRGAGYEQYF
>TRBV29-1
CSVEGTGGSPDTQYF
>TRBV15
CATRDSNQPQHF
>TRBV6-6
CASSYLGADSPLHF
>TRBV4-3
CASSQDREGNAEAFF
>TRBV5-4
CASEGTGDGYTF
>TRBV27
CASKIRARTEYYEQYF
>TRBV29-1
CSAFKAYEQYF
>TRBV4-1
CASSQDGHNEQFF
>TRBV13
CASSPGQGKREWDEQFF
>TRBV6-5
CASSSDGGKTEAFF
>TRBV7-2
CASSLVHLAGGPHNEQFF
>TRBV11-3
CASSLGLAGELFF
>TRBV6-5
CASSNGPSGNQPQHF
>TRBV5-4
CASSLEHAGAKNIQYF
>TRBV6-5
CASSSGGQPQHF
>TRBV27
CASSFRDRYLANYGYTF
>TRBV5-1
CASSPETGSYEQYF
>TRBV6-5
CASSSTGLAGETQYF
>TRBV4-3
CASSQDRAPYNEQFF
>TRBV27
CASRPLAGGLDEQYF
>TRBV19
CASSLAGLAKNIQYF
>TRBV19
CASSIAGIGEQYF